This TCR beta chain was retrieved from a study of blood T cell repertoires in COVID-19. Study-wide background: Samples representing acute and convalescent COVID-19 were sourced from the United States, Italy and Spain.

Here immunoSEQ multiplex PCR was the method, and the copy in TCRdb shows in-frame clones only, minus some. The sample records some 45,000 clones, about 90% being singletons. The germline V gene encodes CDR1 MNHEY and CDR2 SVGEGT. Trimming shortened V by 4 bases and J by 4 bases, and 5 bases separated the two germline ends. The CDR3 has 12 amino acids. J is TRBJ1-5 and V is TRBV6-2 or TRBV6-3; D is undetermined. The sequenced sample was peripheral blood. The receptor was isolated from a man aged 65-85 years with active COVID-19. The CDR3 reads CASSWANQPQHF. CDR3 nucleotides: TGTGCCAGCAGTTGGGCGAATCAGCCCCAGCATTTT.